The 20 T cell receptor beta chains in this list originate from one sample, sequenced in a study of tumor and adjacent non-tumor tissue in lung cancer. TCRbeta libraries were built with three rounds of nested PCR, modified from ARM-PCR. TCRdb analysed the multiplex PCR reads with MiXCR anew, one entry per CDR3 protein. Found here are 65,000 to 80,000 distinct CDR3 sequences, 55% to 85% of them singletons; the top ten hold 28%. The template was RNA from unsorted bulk tissue. Sample: lung tumor tissue. Receptors were obtained from a man in his sixties with non-small cell lung cancer.

The DNA of the CDR3 is TGTGCCACCAAAGACATGGGGACGGCGAACACCGGGGAGCTGTTTTTT. Translation: CATKDMGTANTGELFF. The J gene is TRBJ2-2, the V gene TRBV24-1; D possibly matches TRBD1 or TRBD2 (5 bases each). The ends were cut back, 8 bases at V and 0 bases at J, with 15 bases in the middle. The germline gives CDR1 KGHDR, CDR2 SFDVKD. There are 16 residues in the CDR3.

The chain links TRBV29-1 to TRBJ1-1; D gene ambiguous. The V gene lost 6 bases and the J gene lost 6 bases, with 17 bases spanning the gap. Looked up from germline, CDR1 is SQVTM and CDR2 is ANQGSEA. The CDR3 spans 13 residues. The CDR3 reads CSVGYEGFPEAFF. The DNA of the CDR3 is TGCAGCGTAGGATATGAAGGGTTCCCTGAAGCTTTCTTT. Full variable domain (remainder filled in from reference TRBV29-1 and TRBJ1-1): SAVISQKPSRDICQRGTSLTIQCQVDSQVTMMFWYRQQPGQSLTLIATANQGSEATYESGFVIDKFPISRPNLTFSTLTVSNMSPEDSSIYLCSVGYEGFPEAFFGQGTRLTVV.

A note on this clonotype: One junction end disagrees with the germline gene, perhaps due to a read error. V gene TRBV6-5 combines with J gene TRBJ2-7; D is unclear. The germline V gene encodes CDR1 MNHEY and CDR2 SVGAGI. This CDR3 region has 14 residues. The CDR3 DNA sequence: TGTGCCGGCAGTTCACTGACACAGAACTACGAGCGGTACTTC. Translating it yields CAGSSLTQNYERYF.

About this clonotype itself: The CDR3 does not end in the conserved phenylalanine or tryptophan, so this is likely a read error. The gene calls are TRBV20-1 and TRBJ2-5; TRBD2 matches 8 bases. V lost 0 bases and J lost 4; bases outside the gene matches: 4. The germline V gene has CDR1 DFQATT and CDR2 SNEGSKA (reference sequence). The CDR3 spans 14 residues. The CDR3 reads CSARDSGDRETQYL. CDR3 sequence (DNA): TGCAGTGCTAGAGATAGCGGGGATCGAGAGACCCAGTACTTA.

The CDR3 DNA reads TGCAGTGCTCATACCGGGATCCCGGGGGGCTACGAGCAGTACTTC. This sequence encodes CSAHTGIPGGYEQYF. The rearrangement uses TRBV20-1 and TRBJ2-7, with 7 bases aligning to TRBD2. The ends lost 5 bases at V and 3 bases at J; junction bases unmatched: 13. The CDR3 has 15 amino acids. CDR1 is DFQATT, CDR2 SNEGSKA, per germline (reference sequence).

Concerning this clonotype itself: The junction departs from the called germline gene at one end, perhaps through a read error. This chain connects TRBV6-5 to TRBJ2-2; 9 bases line up with TRBD1. The CDR3 extends over 16 amino acids. Germline CDR1 and CDR2: MNHEY and SVGAGI. CDR3 in amino acids: CASSYYGTGTLGELFF. CDR3 bases: TGTGCCAGCAGTTATTATGGGACAGGGACGTTAGGGGAGTTGTTTTTT.

Notes on this clonotype: The germline gene is not matched at one end of the junction; a read error may be the cause. This sequence joins TRBV20-1 and TRBJ2-4; TRBD1 is a possible D gene (6 bases). CDR3 size: 18 residues. CDR1 is DFQATT, CDR2 SNEGSKA, per germline (reference sequence). The CDR3 loop reads CSGRDADPDSLAKNIQYF. In DNA form, the CDR3 reads TGCAGTGGTAGAGATGCGGACCCGGACAGTCTAGCCAAAAACATTCAGTACTTC.

The V call is TRBV11-1, the J call TRBJ2-7; D unclear. V gave up 5 bases and J gave up 1 base, with 12 bases separating them. Germline V gene lookup returns CDR1 SGHAT and CDR2 FQDESV (reference sequence). CDR3 size: 14 residues. CDR3 DNA sequence: TGTGCCAGCAGCAGGGCGAAGGGATCCTACGAGCAGTACTTC. Amino acids: CASSRAKGSYEQYF.

The chain carries TRBV6-1 and TRBJ2-6; tentatively, D is TRBD1 (6 bases). CDR3 size: 16 residues. CDR1 is MNHNS and CDR2 is SASEGT in the germline V gene. V was trimmed by 6 bases and J by 2 bases, leaving 14 bases between them. The CDR3 protein is CASSHEGVTGANVLTF. The CDR3 nucleotides are TGTGCCAGCAGCCATGAGGGGGTGACTGGGGCCAACGTCCTGACTTTC.

In regard to this clonotype: A much larger clone differs from this one at a single base, so this may be a read error. The rearrangement links TRBV5-6 to TRBJ2-3, with 8 bases fitting TRBD1. Trimming removed 5 bases from V and 5 bases from J; junction bases left unmatched: 7. This CDR3 has 14 amino acids. Germline CDR1 SGHDT, CDR2 YYEEEE. Here the CDR3 reads CASRWGQAVDTQYF. CDR3 DNA sequence: TGTGCCAGCAGATGGGGACAGGCGGTAGATACGCAGTATTTT.

Many counts were recorded for this clonotype. This chain links TRBV24-1 with TRBJ2-7, with TRBD1 identical over 9 bases. The CDR3 has 19 amino acids. Germline V gives CDR1 KGHDR, CDR2 SFDVKD. Germline trimming cut 0 bases from V and 3 bases from J; bases unmatched to any gene: 14. CDR3 in DNA: TGTGCCACCAGTGATTTGCGAACCCAACCGGGACAGGGTGTCTACGAGCAGTACTTC. This translates into CATSDLRTQPGQGVYEQYF.

The chain recombines TRBV6-2 or TRBV6-3 with TRBJ1-5; no clear D. Germline assignment: CDR1 MNHEY and CDR2 SVGEGT. Trimming took 3 bases from V and 5 from J, leaving 17 bases between them. This CDR3 spans 16 amino acids. CDR3 in amino acids: CASSYRGGLGDQPQHF. The CDR3 region has the DNA TGTGCCAGCAGTTATCGAGGAGGGTTAGGCGATCAGCCCCAGCATTTT.

Points on this clonotype: The junction does not match germline at one end; this may be a read error. This chain links TRBV10-1 with TRBJ2-3; perhaps TRBD2 as D (6 bases). CDR3 length equals 16 residues. From germline, CDR1 is WNHNN and CDR2 SYGVQD (reference sequence). The CDR3 DNA follows: TGCGCCAGCAGTGACCTCGCGGCGGGGATCACATATACGCAGTATTTT. Protein sequence: CASSDLAAGITYTQYF.

About this clonotype itself: A much larger clone lies a single base off, so this may be a read error. This chain links TRBV11-1 with TRBJ2-7; D is uncertain. CDR3 length: 13 amino acids. Germline V gene sequence: CDR1 SGHAT, CDR2 FQDESV (reference sequence). CDR3 coding DNA: TGTGCCAGCAGCTACAAGTCGGCCTACGATCAGTACTTC. This gives the protein CASSYKSAYDQYF. Full variable domain (remainder filled in from reference TRBV11-1 and TRBJ2-7): EAEVAQSPRYKITEKSQAVAFWCDPISGHATLYWYRQILGQGPELLVQFQDESVVDDSQLPKDRFSAERLKGVDSTLKIQPAELGDSAMYLCASSYKSAYDQYFGPGTRLTVT.

In the case of this clonotype: Just one base apart from a much larger clone, this may be a read error. The chain carries TRBV6-6 and TRBJ2-7; either TRBD1 or TRBD2 may supply D (5 bases each). The germline gives CDR1 MNHNY, CDR2 SVGAGI (reference sequence). With 1 base removed from V and 5 bases from J, the gap between germline ends came to 12 bases. The CDR3 loop spans 14 amino acids. CDR3 bases: TGTGCCAGCAGTTACTTTGACTGGGGGAACGAGCAGTACTTC. It codes for CASSYFDWGNEQYF.

On this clonotype itself: One junction end disagrees with the germline gene, perhaps due to a read error. The V gene is TRBV5-1, the J gene TRBJ1-1, with unresolved D. Looked up from germline, CDR1 is SGHRS and CDR2 is YFSETQ. The length of the CDR3 is 14 residues. The CDR3 region is CVSSLANGEGRAFF. The CDR3 DNA sequence: TGCGTCAGCAGCTTGGCGAACGGTGAGGGAAGGGCTTTCTTT.

V gene TRBV10-3 combines with J gene TRBJ2-3; possibly TRBD2 for D (5 bases). Between the trimmed V and J ends, which lost 7 bases and 5 bases, there was a span of 16 bases. The CDR3 totals 14 residues. Germline loops: CDR1 ENHRY, CDR2 SYGVKD. The CDR3: CAINEERAEDTQYF. Here the CDR3 DNA reads TGTGCCATCAACGAGGAGAGGGCAGAAGATACGCAGTATTTT.

In this sample, this clonotype turned up a few times. One base away lies a much larger clone, so this may be a sequencing read error. This chain connects TRBV10-3 to TRBJ1-3; tentatively, D is TRBD1 (5 bases). CDR3 length: 16 residues. Germline CDR1 ENHRY, CDR2 SYGVKD. CDR3 amino acids: CTIRRKGGDSGNTIYF. CDR3 DNA: TGTACCATCAGGAGAAAAGGAGGGGACTCTGGAAACACCATATATTTT.

This sequence joins TRBV10-3 and TRBJ2-6, with 12 bases identical to TRBD2. CDR3 length: 19 amino acids. Trimming took 0 bases from V and 3 from J; bases not matched to a gene: 6. From germline, CDR1 is ENHRY and CDR2 SYGVKD. CDR3 nucleotides: TGTGCCATCAGTGAGTCGACTAGCGGGAGTCCAGTTGGGGCCAACGTCCTGACTTTC. It encodes CAISESTSGSPVGANVLTF.

The table lists this clonotype with a few counts. The junction departs from germline at one end; a sequencing error may be responsible. This chain links TRBV6-6 with TRBJ2-3, with D possibly matching TRBD2 (6 bases). Germline lookup yields CDR1 MNHNY and CDR2 SVGAGI (reference sequence). The CDR3 has 16 amino acids. The CDR3 coding sequence is TGTGCCAGCACCCCGAAGAATGGGGGGAGCACAGATACGCGGTATTTT. The encoded protein is CASTPKNGGSTDTRYF.